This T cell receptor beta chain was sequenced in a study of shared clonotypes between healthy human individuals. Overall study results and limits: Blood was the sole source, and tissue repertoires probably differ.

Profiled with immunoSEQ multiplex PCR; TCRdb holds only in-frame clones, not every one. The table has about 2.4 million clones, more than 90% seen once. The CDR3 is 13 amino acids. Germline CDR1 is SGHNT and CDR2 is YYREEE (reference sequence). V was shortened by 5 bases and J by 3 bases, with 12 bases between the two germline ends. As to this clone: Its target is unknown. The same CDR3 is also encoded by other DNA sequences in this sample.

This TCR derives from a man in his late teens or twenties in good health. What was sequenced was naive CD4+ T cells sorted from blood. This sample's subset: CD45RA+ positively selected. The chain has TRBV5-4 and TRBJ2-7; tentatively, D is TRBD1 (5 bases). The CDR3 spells CASSLKTDYEQYF. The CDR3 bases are TGTGCCAGCAGTTTAAAGACAGACTACGAGCAGTACTTC.